The entry below gives a single TCR beta chain sequence along with its context. The antigen remains undetermined. This entry belongs to a study of T cells in localized non-small cell lung cancer. Profiling relied on immunoSEQ multiplex PCR, and the TCRdb table lists in-frame clones only, not all of them. The sample lists around 23,000 clones, roughly 88% seen once, with 25% to 35% in the top ten. V was cut by 0 bases and J by 5 bases, with 5 bases left in between. Per germline, CDR1 MNHEY and CDR2 SVGAGI. The CDR3 runs 13 residues. Whole-study results and caveats: Analysis by sequencing included only one tumor region, so heterogeneity remains possible. Elevated blood T cell density was associated with longer overall survival.

The source is an older male donor with stage II lung adenocarcinoma. The chain uses TRBV6-5 and TRBJ1-5; no firm D call. The source was peripheral blood mononuclear cells, collected before any cancer treatment. In DNA, the CDR3 is TGTGCCAGCAGTTACTCGAGGGATCAGCCCCAGCATTTT. It encodes CASSYSRDQPQHF.